This is a list of T cell receptor beta chains from one sample in a study of blood T cell repertoires in COVID-19. Clones were read by immunoSEQ multiplex PCR, and TCRdb kept only the in-frame ones, dropping some. The sample has approximately 230,000 clones; around nine tenths are singletons. The specimen was peripheral blood. All receptors derive from a man older than 75 with acute or convalescent COVID-19. CDR3s include the opening cysteine and the closing phenylalanine or tryptophan. D genes are given only for firm matches.

V	D	length	J	DNA	CDR3
TRBV6-5	.	13	TRBJ1-4	TGTGCCGCCCACCCCAGCGGGAATGAAAAACTGTTTTTT	CAAHPSGNEKLFF
TRBV15	TRBD1	13	TRBJ1-4	TGTGCCACTAGCAGGGGGCGAAATGAAAAACTGTTTTTT	CATSRGRNEKLFF
TRBV6-5	TRBD2	14	TRBJ2-1	TGTGCCAGCAGTAGACTAGCGGGGGCTAATGAGCAGTTCTTC	CASSRLAGANEQFF
TRBV6-1	.	16	TRBJ2-1	TGTGCCAGCAGTGTTAAGCGACGCCTACCCGGCAATGAGCAGTTCTTC	CASSVKRRLPGNEQFF
TRBV19	TRBD1	15	TRBJ2-7	TGTGCCAGTAGTGCTCCGGGACAGGGGGGTTACGAGCAGTACTTC	CASSAPGQGGYEQYF
TRBV7-3	TRBD1	14	TRBJ2-2	TGTGCCAGCAGCTTAGACAGGGCGATCGGGGAGCTGTTTTTT	CASSLDRAIGELFF
TRBV5-6	TRBD1	14	TRBJ1-5	TGTGCCAGCAGCTTGACAGGGGTCAATCAGCCCCAGCATTTT	CASSLTGVNQPQHF
TRBV5-6	TRBD2	13	TRBJ2-5	TGTGCCAGCAGCCCCCAGCGGGGTGGGACCCAGTACTTC	CASSPQRGGTQYF
TRBV20-1	TRBD2	15	TRBJ2-7	TGCAGTGCTAGTGGATCCGGGACTAGCCCCTACGAGCAGTACTTC	CSASGSGTSPYEQYF
TRBV5-4	.	14	TRBJ1-1	TGTGCCAGCAGCTTGGGGGGCGCGAACACTGAAGCTTTCTTT	CASSLGGANTEAFF
TRBV7-9	TRBD1	15	TRBJ1-1	TGTGCCAGCAGCTCCAGGGGGTCGGCGGACACTGAAGCTTTCTTT	CASSSRGSADTEAFF
TRBV3-1/TRBV3-2	.	15	TRBJ2-7	TGTGCCAGCAGCCTCGGGGGGCGGCGGCTCTACGAGCAGTACTTC	CASSLGGRRLYEQYF
TRBV5-4	TRBD2	18	TRBJ2-2	TGTGCCAGCAGCTTGTCGGGACTAGCGGGGGGAAACACCGGGGAGCTGTTTTTT	CASSLSGLAGGNTGELFF
TRBV6-6	TRBD2	15	TRBJ2-4	TGTGGCAGCAAGGGGGTTAGCGGGAGTGAGGACATTCAGTACTTC	CGSKGVSGSEDIQYF
TRBV18	.	14	TRBJ1-5	TGTGCCAGCTCATCAAAAGGGGGAAATCAGCCCCAGCATTTT	CASSSKGGNQPQHF
TRBV19	TRBD1	15	TRBJ1-4	TGTGCCAGTAGTATTGGACAGGGTATTAATGAAAAACTGTTTTTT	CASSIGQGINEKLFF
TRBV6-2/TRBV6-3	TRBD1	16	TRBJ2-2	TGTGCCAGCAGTTACTCGTGGACAGGCGACACCGGGGAGCTGTTTTTT	CASSYSWTGDTGELFF
TRBV6-2/TRBV6-3	TRBD1	17	TRBJ1-5	TGTGCCAGCAGTTACTCAAAGGGACAGGGGTCTAGTCAGCCCCAGCATTTT	CASSYSKGQGSSQPQHF
TRBV11-3	TRBD2	17	TRBJ2-2	TGTGCCAGCAGTCCATCAATGGGACTAGCGGGAGCCGGGGAGCTGTTTTTT	CASSPSMGLAGAGELFF
TRBV12-5	TRBD2	13	TRBJ2-3	TGTGCTAGTCTTAGCGGGGGGACGGATACGCAGTATTTT	CASLSGGTDTQYF
TRBV6-5	TRBD1	15	TRBJ2-7	TGTGCCAGCAGTTACTCCGGGACAGGCGGATACGAGCAGTACTTC	CASSYSGTGGYEQYF
TRBV7-3	.	15	TRBJ2-5	TGTGCCAGCCCTGGGGGGGGCGCGGGCCAAGAGACCCAGTACTTC	CASPGGGAGQETQYF
TRBV28	.	14	TRBJ2-7	TGTGCCACCAAGACAGGTACTATCTTTTACGAGCAGTACTTC	CATKTGTIFYEQYF
TRBV9	.	13	TRBJ2-7	TGTGCCAGCAGCGTAGAACTGGGGAGCGAGCAGTACTTC	CASSVELGSEQYF
TRBV11-2	TRBD2	16	TRBJ2-1	TGTGCCAGCAGCGCAACCCTAGCGGGAGTTGTAAATGAGCAGTTCTTC	CASSATLAGVVNEQFF
TRBV19	.	15	TRBJ1-3	TGTGCCAGTAGTATCAACAGGGCCTCTGGAAACACCATATATTTT	CASSINRASGNTIYF
TRBV5-1	TRBD1	14	TRBJ2-5	TGCGCCAGCAGCTCCAGGGGGCGCGAGGAGACCCAGTACTTC	CASSSRGREETQYF